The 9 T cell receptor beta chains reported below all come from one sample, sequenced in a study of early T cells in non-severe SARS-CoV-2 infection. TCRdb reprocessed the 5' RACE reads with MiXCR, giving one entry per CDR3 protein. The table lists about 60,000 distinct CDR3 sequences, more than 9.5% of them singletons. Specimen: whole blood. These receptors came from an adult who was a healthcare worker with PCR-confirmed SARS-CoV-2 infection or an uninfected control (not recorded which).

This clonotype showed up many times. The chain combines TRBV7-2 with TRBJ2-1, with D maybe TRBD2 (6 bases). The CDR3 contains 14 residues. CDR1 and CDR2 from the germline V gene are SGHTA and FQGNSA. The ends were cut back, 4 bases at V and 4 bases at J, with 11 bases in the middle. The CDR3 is CASSSDGGYNEQFF. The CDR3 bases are TGTGCCAGCAGCTCCGACGGGGGTTACAATGAGCAGTTCTTC. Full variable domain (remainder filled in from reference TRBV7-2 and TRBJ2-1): GAGVSQSPSNKVTEKGKDVELRCDPISGHTALYWYRQSLGQGLEFLIYFQGNSAPDKSGLPSDRFSAERTGGSVSTLTIQRTQQEDSAVYLCASSSDGGYNEQFFGPGTRLTVL.

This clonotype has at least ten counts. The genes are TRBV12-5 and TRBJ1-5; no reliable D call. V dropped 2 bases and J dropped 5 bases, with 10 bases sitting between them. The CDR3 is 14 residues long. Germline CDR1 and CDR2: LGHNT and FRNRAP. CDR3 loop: CASGLSDFHQPQHF. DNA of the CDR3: TGTGCTAGTGGTTTGAGTGACTTCCATCAGCCCCAGCATTTT. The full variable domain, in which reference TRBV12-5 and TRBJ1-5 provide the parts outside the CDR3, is DARVTQTPRHKVTEMGQEVTMRCQPILGHNTVFWYRQTMMQGLELLAYFRNRAPLDDSGMPKDRFSAEMPDATLATLKIQPSEPRDSAVYFCASGLSDFHQPQHFGDGTRLSIL.

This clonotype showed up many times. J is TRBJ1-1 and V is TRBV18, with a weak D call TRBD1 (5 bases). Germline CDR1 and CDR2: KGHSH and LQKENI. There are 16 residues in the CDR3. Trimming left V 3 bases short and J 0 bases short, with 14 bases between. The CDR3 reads CASSPGVQGMNTEAFF. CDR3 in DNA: TGTGCCAGCTCACCCGGCGTGCAGGGCATGAACACTGAAGCTTTCTTT.

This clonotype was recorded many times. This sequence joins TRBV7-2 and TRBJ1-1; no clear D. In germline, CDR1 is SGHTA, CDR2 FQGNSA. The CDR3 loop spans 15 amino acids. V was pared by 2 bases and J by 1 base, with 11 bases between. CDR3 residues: CASSLRSAANTEAFF. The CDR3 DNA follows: TGTGCCAGCAGCTTAAGGTCGGCAGCGAACACTGAAGCTTTCTTT. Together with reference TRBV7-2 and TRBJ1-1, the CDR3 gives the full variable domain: GAGVSQSPSNKVTEKGKDVELRCDPISGHTALYWYRQSLGQGLEFLIYFQGNSAPDKSGLPSDRFSAERTGGSVSTLTIQRTQQEDSAVYLCASSLRSAANTEAFFGQGTRLTVV.

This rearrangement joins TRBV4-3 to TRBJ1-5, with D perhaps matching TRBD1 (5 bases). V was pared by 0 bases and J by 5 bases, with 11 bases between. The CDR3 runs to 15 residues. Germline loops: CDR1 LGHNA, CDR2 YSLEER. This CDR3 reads CASSQDPRDYQPQHF. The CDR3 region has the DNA TGCGCCAGCAGCCAAGACCCCAGGGACTATCAGCCCCAGCATTTT.

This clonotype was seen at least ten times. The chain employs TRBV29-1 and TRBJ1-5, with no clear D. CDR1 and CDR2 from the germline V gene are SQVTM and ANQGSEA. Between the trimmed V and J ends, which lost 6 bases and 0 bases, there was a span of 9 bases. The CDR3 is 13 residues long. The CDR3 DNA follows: TGCAGCGTAGCCAGCTATAGCAATCAGCCCCAGCATTTT. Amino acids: CSVASYSNQPQHF.

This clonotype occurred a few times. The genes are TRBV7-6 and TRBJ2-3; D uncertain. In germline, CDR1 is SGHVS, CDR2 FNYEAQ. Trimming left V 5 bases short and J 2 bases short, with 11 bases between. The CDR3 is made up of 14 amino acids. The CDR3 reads CASSPTPHTDTQYF. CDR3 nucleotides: TGTGCCAGCAGCCCGACGCCCCACACAGATACGCAGTATTTT. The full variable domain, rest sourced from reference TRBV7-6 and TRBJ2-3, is GAGVSQSPRYKVTKRGQDVALRCDPISGHVSLYWYRQALGQGPEFLTYFNYEAQQDKSGLPNDRFSAERPEGSISTLTIQRTEQRDSAMYRCASSPTPHTDTQYFGPGTRLTVL.

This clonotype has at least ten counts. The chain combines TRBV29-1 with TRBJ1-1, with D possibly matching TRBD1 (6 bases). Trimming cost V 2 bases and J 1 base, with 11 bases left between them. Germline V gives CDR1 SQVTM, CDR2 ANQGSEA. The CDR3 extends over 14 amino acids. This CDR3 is CSVEIQGKNTEAFF. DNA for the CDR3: TGCAGCGTTGAAATTCAGGGGAAGAACACTGAAGCTTTCTTT.

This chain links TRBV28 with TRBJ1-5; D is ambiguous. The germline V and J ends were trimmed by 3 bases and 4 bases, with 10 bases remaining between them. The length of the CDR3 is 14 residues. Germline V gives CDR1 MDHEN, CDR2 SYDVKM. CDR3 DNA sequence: TGTGCCAGCAGTTTTTTCTCCTTGAATCAGCCCCAGCATTTT. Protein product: CASSFFSLNQPQHF.